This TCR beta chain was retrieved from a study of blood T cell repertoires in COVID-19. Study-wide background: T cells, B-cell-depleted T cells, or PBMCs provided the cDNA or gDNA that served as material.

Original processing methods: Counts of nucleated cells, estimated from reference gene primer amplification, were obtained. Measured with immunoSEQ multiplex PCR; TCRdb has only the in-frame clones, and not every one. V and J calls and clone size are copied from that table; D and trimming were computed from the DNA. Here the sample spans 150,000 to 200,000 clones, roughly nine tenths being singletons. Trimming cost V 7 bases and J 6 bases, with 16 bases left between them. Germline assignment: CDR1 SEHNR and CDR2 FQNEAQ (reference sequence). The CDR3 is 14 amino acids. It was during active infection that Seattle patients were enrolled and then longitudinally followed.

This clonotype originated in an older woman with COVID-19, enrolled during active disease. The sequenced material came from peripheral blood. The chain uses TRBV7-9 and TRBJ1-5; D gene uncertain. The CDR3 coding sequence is TGTGCCAGCACCAAGGACCTCGGGAGTCAGCCCCAGCATTTT. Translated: CASTKDLGSQPQHF.